The source of this T cell receptor beta chain is a study of memory CD4+ T cells and cytomegalovirus serostatus. Study at large: Healthy Belgian adult donors included 9 or 10 CMV-positive and around 25 CMV-negative people. Whole-study results and caveats: Median bootstrapped AUC for CMV status was about 0.94 originally, around 0.91 US-trained.

As originally analysed: After removing out-of-frame reads, approximately 2 million distinct TCRbeta sequences remained. Here immunoSEQ multiplex PCR was the method, and the copy in TCRdb shows in-frame clones only, minus some. From that table come the V and J calls and clone size; the DNA was used to work out D and trimming. This table holds approximately 70,000 clones, 60% to 85% found once. Single viable CD3+CD4+CD8-CD45RO+ cells were sorted as the memory CD4+ T cells. Regarding this clone: Antigen unknown.

The source material was memory CD4+ T cells from blood. The receptor was derived from an adult in good health and CMV-seropositive.

CDR3 DNA sequence: TGTGCCAGCAGCTTTGCAGGGATGAGGGGAAACACCATATATTTT. This sequence encodes CASSFAGMRGNTIYF. V usage is TRBV7-9 and J usage is TRBJ1-3; the D gene is possibly TRBD1 (5 bases). Per germline, CDR1 SEHNR and CDR2 FQNEAQ (reference sequence). The CDR3 has 15 amino acids. V was pared by 3 bases and J by 4 bases, with 13 bases between.